The entry below describes one T cell receptor (beta chain). The data stem from a study of cytomegalovirus exposure and HLA in healthy donors. PCR amplification relied on 60 Vbeta primers (plus 13 Jbeta primers). TCRdb's table, derived via immunoSEQ multiplex PCR, lists solely in-frame clones and lacks some. The sample has 160,000 or so clones; 75% to 85% are singletons. Sample: PBMCs. The TCR originated in a woman under 30 in good health and CMV-seropositive.

The CDR3 DNA is TGTGCCAGTTCCGATGACAGGGTGGAGGAAAAACTGTTTTTT. The encoded protein is CASSDDRVEEKLFF. The chain couples TRBV19 to TRBJ1-4; TRBD1 matches at 7 bases. From germline, CDR1 is LNHDA and CDR2 SQIVND (reference sequence). The CDR3 extends over 14 amino acids. Trimming took 8 bases from V and 8 from J; bases not matched to a gene: 11.